This T cell receptor (beta chain) stems from a study of T cell repertoires in cytomegalovirus infection. This clonotype was observed a few times. Its antigen is still unknown. TCRdb reanalysed the reads using MiXCR and keeps one entry per CDR3 protein. The table lists more than 55,000 distinct CDR3 sequences, 20% to 25% of them singletons. V shed 4 bases, J shed 3 bases, and the junction held 8 bases outside the gene matches. In germline, CDR1 is SEHNR, CDR2 FQNEAQ (reference sequence). There are 15 residues in the CDR3. V usage is TRBV7-9 and J usage is TRBJ2-7; 8 bases align to TRBD1. This material consisted of CD8+ T cells from cultured PBMCs, taken from culture after CMV antigen stimulation. The sequence derives from a human donor in good health (CMV status not recorded). Some clones in this sample may be carry-over from other donors' samples. CDR3 sequence reads: CASSSVTGEVYEQYF. CDR3 DNA: TGTGCCAGCAGCTCAGTGACAGGGGAGGTCTACGAGCAGTACTTC.